The next 18 T cell receptor beta chains were all read from a single sample in a study of T cells in Graves' hyperthyroidism and ophthalmopathy. RNA transcripts provided the source from which TCR beta CDR3 regions were amplified. An initial round of RT-PCR targeting the TCR CDR3 relied on the HTBI primer set. MiXCR was run by TCRdb on the multiplex PCR reads, yielding one entry per CDR3 protein. Here the sample spans some 300,000 distinct CDR3 sequences, roughly 15% being singletons. What was sequenced was blood. These receptors all stem from a man aged 25-40 years with Graves' hyperthyroidism.

The chain carries TRBV9 and TRBJ1-1; D call uncertain. Germline CDR1 and CDR2: SGDLS and YYNGEE. V was trimmed by 3 bases and J by 3 bases, leaving 12 bases between them. CDR3 length: 14 residues. The CDR3 is CASSASPRHTEAFF. The CDR3 DNA reads as TGTGCCAGCAGCGCCAGTCCTAGGCACACTGAAGCTTTCTTT.

The sample holds a few counts of this clonotype. The chain employs TRBV29-1 and TRBJ1-3, with D perhaps TRBD1 (5 bases). CDR3 size: 15 residues. Germline CDR1 SQVTM, CDR2 ANQGSEA. Trimming pared 7 bases from V and 0 bases from J, leaving 16 bases between. CDR3 region: CSAPGLALSGNTIYF. CDR3 sequence (DNA): TGCAGCGCGCCAGGGTTGGCGCTCTCTGGAAACACCATATATTTT.

This clonotype came up many times. The V gene is TRBV5-1, the J gene TRBJ2-5; 7 nucleotides line up with TRBD1. CDR1 and CDR2 (germline): SGHRS, YFSETQ. Trimming cost V 4 bases and J 5 bases; bases outside gene matches: 11. CDR3 length equals 15 residues. The CDR3 is CASSLGQSAVETQYF. In DNA, the CDR3 is TGCGCCAGCAGCCTGGGACAGTCGGCGGTGGAGACCCAGTACTTC.

In its sample, this clonotype was seen a few times. The CDR3 nucleotides are TGTGCCAGCAGTCGCCTCATACCCGAGCCCTACAATGAGCAGTTCTTC. Protein product: CASSRLIPEPYNEQFF. This chain joins TRBV6-1 and TRBJ2-1; D not certain. The V gene lost 5 bases and the J gene lost 2 bases, with 16 bases spanning the gap. Germline CDR1 MNHNS, CDR2 SASEGT. The CDR3 consists of 16 residues.

The table lists this clonotype with many counts. The genes are TRBV28 and TRBJ2-6; D remains ambiguous. Trimming took 8 bases from V and 0 from J, leaving 5 bases between them. The CDR3 spans 13 residues. Per germline, CDR1 MDHEN and CDR2 SYDVKM. In DNA form, the CDR3 reads TGTGCCAGCCATAGCTCTGGGGCCAACGTCCTGACTTTC. It is translated as CASHSSGANVLTF.

This clonotype was found many times. The chain joins TRBV6-4 to TRBJ2-7, with TRBD1 matching over 8 bases. Trimming took 5 bases from V and 5 from J; bases not matched to a gene: 5. This CDR3 contains 13 residues. The germline gives CDR1 MRHNA, CDR2 SNTAGT. CDR3 sequence (DNA): TGTGCCAGCAGTCGGACAGGGTTCCACGAGCAGTACTTC. Translated, it gives CASSRTGFHEQYF.

Ten or more counts support this clonotype. V gene TRBV2 combines with J gene TRBJ2-1, with 7 positions matching TRBD1. CDR1 is SNHLY and CDR2 is FYNNEI in the germline V gene. The CDR3 runs to 15 residues. J lost 0 bases, V lost 8 bases, and 7 bases had no gene match. The CDR3 DNA reads as TGTGCCAGCGCAGGGGGTTTAATCTCCTACAATGAGCAGTTCTTC. It codes for CASAGGLISYNEQFF.

This clonotype showed up just a few times. The gene calls are TRBV20-1 and TRBJ2-1, with 7 nucleotides matching TRBD1. This CDR3 has 15 residues. Unmatched junction bases numbered 16, after V lost 5 bases and J lost 9 bases. CDR1 is DFQATT and CDR2 is SNEGSKA in the germline V gene (reference sequence). As DNA, the CDR3 is TGCAGTGCTTTTTCCCGACAGGGCCTAAACCGTGAGCAGTTCTTC. Protein sequence: CSAFSRQGLNREQFF.

This clonotype was observed at least ten times. The rearrangement links TRBV11-2 to TRBJ2-7; 7 bases are shared with TRBD1. The CDR3 sequence is 16 residues long. Germline CDR1 reads SGHAT; CDR2 reads FQNNGV. Losses at the gene ends were 5 bases for V and 0 bases for J; bases not matched to a gene: 10. Written as DNA, the CDR3 is TGTGCCAGCAGCCTACTCGGGACAGAAAGCTCCTACGAGCAGTACTTC. Its protein product is CASSLLGTESSYEQYF. Full variable domain (missing parts from reference TRBV11-2 and TRBJ2-7): EAGVAQSPRYKIIEKRQSVAFWCNPISGHATLYWYQQILGQGPKLLIQFQNNGVVDDSQLPKDRFSAERLKGVDSTLKIQPAKLEDSAVYLCASSLLGTESSYEQYFGPGTRLTVT.

This clonotype was counted many times. The chain uses TRBV12-3 or TRBV12-4 and TRBJ1-1; 7 bases align to TRBD1. J was trimmed by 0 bases and V by 5 bases; bases with no gene match: 6. The length of the CDR3 is 15 residues. CDR3 sequence reads: CASSLPTGLNTEAFF. CDR3 bases: TGTGCCAGCAGTCTCCCGACAGGGCTGAACACTGAAGCTTTCTTT.

This clonotype was observed at least ten times. This chain uses TRBV24-1 with TRBJ2-3; tentatively, D is TRBD1 (6 bases). The CDR3 has 13 residues. Trimming removed 5 bases at V and 6 bases at J, with 11 bases between. Germline V gene sequence: CDR1 KGHDR, CDR2 SFDVKD. The CDR3 DNA reads as TGTGCCACCAGTGTTGGGGGCGCGGATACGCAGTATTTT. This translates into CATSVGGADTQYF.

Here the CDR3 reads CSVEGGAAYGYTF. As DNA, the CDR3 is TGCAGCGTTGAAGGGGGGGCCGCCTATGGCTACACCTTC. The V gene is TRBV29-1, the J gene TRBJ1-2; D may be TRBD1 (6 bases). V dropped 1 base and J dropped 4 bases, with 10 bases sitting between them. The germline CDR1 and CDR2 sequences are SQVTM and ANQGSEA. The CDR3 spans 13 residues.

This clonotype was counted many times. The CDR3 loop reads CASREGTYEQYF. CDR3 coding DNA: TGTGCCAGCAGGGAAGGTACCTACGAGCAGTACTTC. The chain employs TRBV7-9 and TRBJ2-7; no firm D call. The germline V gene has CDR1 SEHNR and CDR2 FQNEAQ (reference sequence). The CDR3 is 12 residues long. V lost 6 bases and J lost 2, with 8 bases in between.

This clonotype has at least ten counts. The rearrangement uses TRBV29-1 and TRBJ1-2; D is unresolved. Germline V gene sequence: CDR1 SQVTM, CDR2 ANQGSEA. V lost 3 bases and J 3 bases, leaving 8 bases between the germline ends. CDR3 length equals 12 residues. As DNA, the CDR3 is TGCAGCGTTGAGATCCGAGACTATGGCTACACCTTC. Encoded protein: CSVEIRDYGYTF.

Ten or more counts support this clonotype. The V and J genes are TRBV20-1 and TRBJ2-7; D is undetermined. Germline CDR1 reads DFQATT; CDR2 reads SNEGSKA (reference sequence). The CDR3 covers 14 residues. Trimming cost V 5 bases and J 0 bases, with 14 bases left between them. The CDR3 reads CSAPTPQHSYEQYF. For the CDR3, the DNA is TGCAGTGCTCCCACCCCTCAACACTCCTACGAGCAGTACTTC.

Many counts were recorded for this clonotype. This chain connects TRBV6-1 to TRBJ2-7; D remains unclear. The CDR3 is made up of 14 amino acids. With 5 bases removed from V and 2 bases from J, the gap between germline ends came to 13 bases. CDR1 MNHNS and CDR2 SASEGT come from the germline V gene. The CDR3 is CASSFSAATYEQYF. The CDR3, as DNA: TGTGCCAGCAGTTTTTCGGCGGCCACCTACGAGCAGTACTTC.

This clonotype has a count of ten or more. The chain joins TRBV24-1 to TRBJ2-1, with TRBD2 as a possible D gene (5 bases). The CDR3 consists of 15 residues. CDR1 and CDR2 (germline): KGHDR, SFDVKD. Trimming took off 7 bases at V and 1 base at J, with 13 bases between the two ends. CDR3 nucleotides: TGTGCCACCAGCGCCCTGGGAGAATCCTACAATGAGCAGTTCTTC. Translation gives CATSALGESYNEQFF.

This clonotype was observed many times. This rearrangement joins TRBV20-1 to TRBJ2-3, with TRBD2 identical over 7 bases. The trim removed 6 bases at V and 1 base at J, leaving 7 bases unmatched. The CDR3 is made up of 14 amino acids. Germline loops: CDR1 DFQATT, CDR2 SNEGSKA (reference sequence). CDR3 DNA sequence: TGCAGTGCCCACGGAGCGGGACGCACAGATACGCAGTATTTT. Its protein is CSAHGAGRTDTQYF.